This is a list of T cell receptor beta chains from one sample in a study of technical replicates of blood from a few donors. Clones were read by immunoSEQ multiplex PCR, and TCRdb kept only the in-frame ones, dropping some. The repertoire consists of around 76,000 clones, with over 75% occurring once and the leading ten covering 0.2% to 0.25%. The sample was T cells isolated from PBMCs. These receptors originate from a human donor in good health. The CDR3 runs from the conserved cysteine through the conserved F or W. D genes are given only for firm matches. Size is omitted from some rows. Given values are once, few, many or a class for expanded clones.

J	size	V	D	CDR3	DNA
TRBJ2-1	.	TRBV11-3	TRBD2	CASSLDFGGGYYNEQFF	TGTGCCAGCAGCTTAGATTTCGGGGGGGGGTACTACAATGAGCAGTTCTTC
TRBJ2-1	.	TRBV29-1	TRBD2	CSVPSGSSYNEQFF	TGCAGCGTTCCTAGCGGGAGCTCCTACAATGAGCAGTTCTTC
TRBJ2-1	.	TRBV2	.	CASSVRIRGSYNEQFF	TGTGCCAGCAGTGTCCGCATTAGAGGTTCCTACAATGAGCAGTTCTTC
TRBJ1-2	.	TRBV7-8	.	CASSPTGLYGYTF	TGTGCCAGCAGCCCAACAGGGCTCTATGGCTACACCTTC
TRBJ1-1	.	TRBV6-1	TRBD1	CASSETGGSTEAFF	TGTGCCAGCAGTGAAACAGGGGGCAGTACTGAAGCTTTCTTT
TRBJ1-3	.	TRBV6-5	.	CASSSGDTIYF	TGTGCCAGCAGCTCAGGGGACACCATATATTTT
TRBJ1-1	.	TRBV11-2	.	CASSFRVNTEAFF	TGTGCCAGCAGCTTTCGGGTGAACACTGAAGCTTTCTTT
TRBJ2-5	.	TRBV29-1	TRBD2	CSATGTSGSTQETQYF	TGCAGCGCCACCGGGACTAGCGGATCGACACAAGAGACCCAGTACTTC
TRBJ1-5	.	TRBV30	.	CAWRGRGNGNQPQHF	TGTGCCTGGAGGGGCCGGGGTAATGGCAATCAGCCCCAGCATTTT
TRBJ1-5	.	TRBV29-1	TRBD1	CSVGQGEGQPQHF	TGCAGCGTTGGACAGGGCGAGGGTCAGCCCCAGCATTTT
TRBJ2-2	few	TRBV6-1	.	CASSEQGINTGELFF	TGTGCCAGCAGTGAGCAGGGGATAAACACCGGGGAGCTGTTTTTT
TRBJ2-1	once	TRBV25-1	.	CASSELDSKGSGQFF	TGTGCCAGCAGTGAACTGGACTCGAAAGGGTCTGGGCAGTTCTTC
TRBJ1-1	.	TRBV27	.	CASSAGNTEAFF	TGTGCCAGCAGCGCAGGGAACACTGAAGCTTTCTTT
TRBJ1-5	.	TRBV28	.	CASSLEGEGWSNQPQHF	TGTGCCAGCAGTTTAGAGGGTGAGGGTTGGAGCAATCAGCCCCAGCATTTT
TRBJ2-7	once	TRBV7-7	.	CASSPIDSSYEQYF	TGTGCTAGCAGCCCTATCGACAGCTCCTACGAGCAGTACTTC
TRBJ1-2	once	TRBV5-1	TRBD1	CASSRGTGEALNYGYTF	TGCGCCAGCAGCCGCGGGACAGGGGAGGCCCTTAACTATGGCTACACCTTC
TRBJ2-7	.	TRBV6-1	TRBD2	CASSVPVTSGAYEQYF	TGTGCCAGCAGTGTCCCGGTGACTAGCGGGGCCTACGAGCAGTACTTC
TRBJ1-1	few	TRBV30	TRBD1	CAYDRGRTEAFF	TGTGCCTATGACAGGGGTAGGACTGAAGCTTTCTTT
TRBJ2-7	.	TRBV5-1	.	CASSPPGTLHYEQYF	TGCGCCAGCAGCCCACCAGGGACTCTTCACTACGAGCAGTACTTC
TRBJ2-4	once	TRBV7-3	.	CASSLGPPDIQYF	TGTGCCAGCAGCTTAGGGCCGCCGGACATTCAGTACTTC
TRBJ2-7	.	TRBV27	.	CASSSLRRTGTKNYEQYF	TGTGCCAGCAGTTCACTACGCAGAACCGGGACAAAGAACTACGAGCAGTACTTC
TRBJ2-7	.	TRBV15	.	CATSRDFDTPIYYEQYF	TGTGCCACCAGCAGAGATTTCGACACCCCTATTTACTACGAGCAGTACTTC
TRBJ1-5	once	TRBV4-1	TRBD1	CASSPWRTGQPQHF	TGCGCCAGCAGCCCCTGGAGGACAGGACAGCCCCAGCATTTT
TRBJ2-5	.	TRBV2	TRBD2	CASSVRIGGRGETQYF	TGTGCCAGCAGTGTAAGAATTGGCGGGAGAGGGGAGACCCAGTACTTC
TRBJ1-2	.	TRBV6-1	TRBD1	CASTDRVRSGYTF	TGTGCCAGCACCGACAGGGTTCGGTCTGGCTACACCTTC
TRBJ1-5	.	TRBV4-1	TRBD1	CASSQDNTGGGNQPQHF	TGCGCCAGCAGCCAAGATAACACAGGGGGCGGCAATCAGCCCCAGCATTTT
TRBJ2-7	.	TRBV2	TRBD1	CASSQAGTVSYEQYF	TGTGCCAGCAGTCAAGCCGGGACAGTCTCCTACGAGCAGTACTTC
TRBJ1-1	once	TRBV7-9	TRBD1	CASSSALTGINTEAFF	TGTGCCAGCAGCTCAGCCTTGACAGGGATAAACACTGAAGCTTTCTTT
TRBJ2-7	.	TRBV6-1	.	CASNRGNGHEQYF	TGTGCCAGCAACCGGGGGAACGGCCACGAGCAGTACTTC
TRBJ2-5	.	TRBV11-2	.	CASSLGTVRETQYF	TGTGCCAGCAGCTTAGGGACAGTTCGAGAGACCCAGTACTTC
TRBJ1-5	.	TRBV28	.	CASSDKGDSNQPQHF	TGTGCCAGCAGTGATAAAGGGGATAGCAATCAGCCCCAGCATTTT
TRBJ1-3	.	TRBV29-1	TRBD1	CSAQGADGNTIYF	TGCAGCGCACAGGGGGCCGATGGAAACACCATATATTTT
TRBJ2-1	few	TRBV19	TRBD1	CASFGPGTGGNEQFF	TGTGCCAGTTTCGGTCCCGGGACAGGGGGCAATGAGCAGTTCTTC
TRBJ1-6	.	TRBV10-2	.	CASSEMGSSYNSPLHF	TGCGCCAGCAGTGAGATGGGGAGCTCCTATAATTCACCCCTCCACTTT
TRBJ1-1	once	TRBV6-5	.	CASSSPAGMNTEAFF	TGTGCCAGCAGTTCCCCCGCGGGGATGAACACTGAAGCTTTCTTT
TRBJ1-1	.	TRBV18	TRBD1	CASSPTGGRVNTEAFF	TGTGCCAGCTCACCGACAGGGGGCAGGGTGAACACTGAAGCTTTCTTT
TRBJ2-1	.	TRBV11-2	TRBD2	CASSLGQRDNNEQFF	TGTGCCAGCAGCTTAGGCCAGCGGGATAACAATGAGCAGTTCTTC
TRBJ2-1	.	TRBV14	.	CASSPPAGISYNEQFF	TGTGCCAGCAGCCCCCCCGCGGGCATCTCCTACAATGAGCAGTTCTTC